This T cell receptor beta chain was recovered during a study of T-cell reconstitution after alpha-beta-depleted transplantation in children. This clonotype was observed a few times. Its antigen is not identified. V was cut by 2 bases and J by 8 bases, with 16 bases left in between. CDR1 WNHNN and CDR2 SYGVQD come from the germline V gene (reference sequence). The CDR3 has 15 residues. A library of TCRbeta sequences, prepared with unique molecular identifiers, was generated. TCRdb called the PCR reads again in MiXCR, with one record for every CDR3 protein. The table has about 210,000 distinct CDR3 sequences, roughly a sixth seen once. Study-wide results and caveats: Reportedly, alpha-beta T cells present about two months post-transplant originated from several hundred expanded clones of graft origin. Some patients' high day-60 TCRbeta diversity was traced to surviving recipient T cells and thymic progenitors.

The chain is built from TRBV10-1 and TRBJ2-1; D could derive from TRBD1 or TRBD2 (5 bases each). The source is a male patient between 2 and 10 years old who had a stem cell transplant for acute lymphoblastic leukemia, so the T cells may come from the graft donor. The sequencing here drew on PBMCs, mostly from graft donor cells, taken 360 days after TCRalphabeta/CD19-depleted stem cell transplant. The CDR3 sequence: CASSEPGPNGDEQFF. The CDR3 DNA sequence: TGCGCCAGCAGTGAGCCGGGACCCAACGGGGATGAGCAGTTCTTC.